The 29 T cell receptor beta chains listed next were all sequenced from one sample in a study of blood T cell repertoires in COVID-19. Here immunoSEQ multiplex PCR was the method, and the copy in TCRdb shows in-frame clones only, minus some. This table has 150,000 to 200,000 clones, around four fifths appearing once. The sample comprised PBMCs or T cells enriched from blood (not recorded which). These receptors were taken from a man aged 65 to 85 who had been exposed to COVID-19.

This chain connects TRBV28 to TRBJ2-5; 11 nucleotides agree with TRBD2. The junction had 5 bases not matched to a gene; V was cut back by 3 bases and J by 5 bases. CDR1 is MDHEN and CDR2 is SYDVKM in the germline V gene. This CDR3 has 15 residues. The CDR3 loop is CASSFASGGRETQYF. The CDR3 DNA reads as TGTGCCAGCAGTTTTGCTAGCGGGGGGAGGGAGACCCAGTACTTC.

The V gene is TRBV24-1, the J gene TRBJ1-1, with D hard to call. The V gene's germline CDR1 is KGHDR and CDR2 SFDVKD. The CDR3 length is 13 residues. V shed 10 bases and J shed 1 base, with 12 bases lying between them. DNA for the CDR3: TGTGCCACTAGCAGTACGGGGAACACTGAAGCTTTCTTT. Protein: CATSSTGNTEAFF.

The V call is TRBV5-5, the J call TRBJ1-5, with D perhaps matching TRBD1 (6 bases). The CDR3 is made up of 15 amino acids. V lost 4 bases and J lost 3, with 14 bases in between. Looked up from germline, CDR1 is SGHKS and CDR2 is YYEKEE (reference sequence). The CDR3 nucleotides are TGTGCCAGCAGCCCAGGGACAAGTCTCAATCAGCCCCAGCATTTT. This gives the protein CASSPGTSLNQPQHF.

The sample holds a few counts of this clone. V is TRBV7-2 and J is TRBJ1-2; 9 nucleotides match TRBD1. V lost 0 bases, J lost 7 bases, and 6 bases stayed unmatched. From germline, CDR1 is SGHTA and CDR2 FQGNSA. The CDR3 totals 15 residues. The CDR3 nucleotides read TGTGCCAGCAGCTTAGCGAGGACAGGGGCGGCTGGCTACACCTTC. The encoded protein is CASSLARTGAAGYTF.

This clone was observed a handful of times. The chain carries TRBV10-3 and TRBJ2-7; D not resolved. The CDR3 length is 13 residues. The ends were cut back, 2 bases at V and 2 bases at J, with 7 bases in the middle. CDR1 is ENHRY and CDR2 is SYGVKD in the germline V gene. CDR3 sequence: CAISEPVPYEQYF. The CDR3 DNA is TGTGCCATCAGTGAGCCGGTACCCTACGAGCAGTACTTC.

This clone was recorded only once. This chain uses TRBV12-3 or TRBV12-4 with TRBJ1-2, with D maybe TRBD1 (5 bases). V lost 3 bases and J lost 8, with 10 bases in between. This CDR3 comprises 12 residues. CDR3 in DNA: TGTGCCAGCAGTTTCCCGGGGGAAGGCTACACCTTC. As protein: CASSFPGEGYTF.

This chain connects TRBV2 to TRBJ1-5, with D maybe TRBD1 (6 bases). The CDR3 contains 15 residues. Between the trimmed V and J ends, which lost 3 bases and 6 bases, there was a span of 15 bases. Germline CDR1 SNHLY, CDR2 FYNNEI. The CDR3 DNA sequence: TGTGCCAGCAGTGACGGTGCCGCAGGGGCTCAGCCCCAGCATTTT. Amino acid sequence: CASSDGAAGAQPQHF.

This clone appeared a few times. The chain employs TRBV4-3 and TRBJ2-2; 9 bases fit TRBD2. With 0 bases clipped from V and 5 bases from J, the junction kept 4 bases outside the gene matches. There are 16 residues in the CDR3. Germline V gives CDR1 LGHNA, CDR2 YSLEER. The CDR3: CASSQDSGLATGELFF. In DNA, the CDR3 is TGCGCCAGCAGCCAAGATAGCGGACTAGCGACCGGGGAGCTGTTTTTT.

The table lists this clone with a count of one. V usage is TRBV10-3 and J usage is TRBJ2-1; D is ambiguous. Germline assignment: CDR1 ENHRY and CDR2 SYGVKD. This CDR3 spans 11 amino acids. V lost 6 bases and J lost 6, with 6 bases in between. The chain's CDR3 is CAISRGNEQFF. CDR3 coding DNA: TGTGCCATCAGCCGCGGCAATGAGCAGTTCTTC.

CDR3 sequence: CSVLDREGQPQHF. As DNA, the CDR3 is TGCAGCGTCCTGGACAGGGAGGGGCAGCCCCAGCATTTT. The chain recombines TRBV29-1 with TRBJ1-5; 8 bases fit TRBD1. The junction had 8 bases not matched to a gene; V was cut back by 6 bases and J by 7 bases. Germline V gene data show CDR1 as SQVTM and CDR2 as ANQGSEA. CDR3 length: 13 amino acids.

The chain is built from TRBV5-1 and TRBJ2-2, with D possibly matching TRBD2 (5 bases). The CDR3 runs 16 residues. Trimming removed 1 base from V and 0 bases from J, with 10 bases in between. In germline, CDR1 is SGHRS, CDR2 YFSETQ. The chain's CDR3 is CASSLLSGANTGELFF. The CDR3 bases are TGCGCCAGCAGCTTGTTAAGCGGCGCGAACACCGGGGAGCTGTTTTTT.

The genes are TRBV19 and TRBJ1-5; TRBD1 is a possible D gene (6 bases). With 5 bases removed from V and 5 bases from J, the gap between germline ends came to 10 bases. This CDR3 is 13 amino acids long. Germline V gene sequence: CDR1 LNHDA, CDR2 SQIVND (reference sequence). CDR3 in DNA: TGTGCCAGTAGTGACAGGTATGATCAGCCCCAGCATTTT. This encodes CASSDRYDQPQHF.

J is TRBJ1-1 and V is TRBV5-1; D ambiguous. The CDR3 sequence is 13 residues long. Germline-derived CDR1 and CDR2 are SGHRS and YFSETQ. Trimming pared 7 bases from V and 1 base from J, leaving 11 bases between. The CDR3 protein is CASHQDKNTEAFF. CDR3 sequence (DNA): TGCGCCAGCCATCAGGATAAGAACACTGAAGCTTTCTTT.

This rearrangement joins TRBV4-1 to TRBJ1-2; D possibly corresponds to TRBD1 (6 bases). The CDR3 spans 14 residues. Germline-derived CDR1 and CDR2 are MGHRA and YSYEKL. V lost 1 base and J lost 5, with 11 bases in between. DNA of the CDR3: TGCGCCAGCAGCCAAGGGTACAGGGAATATGGCTACACCTTC. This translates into CASSQGYREYGYTF.

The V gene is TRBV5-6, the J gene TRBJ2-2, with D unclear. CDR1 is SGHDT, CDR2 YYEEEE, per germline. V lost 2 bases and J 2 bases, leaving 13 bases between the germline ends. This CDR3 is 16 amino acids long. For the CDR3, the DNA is TGTGCCAGCAGCTTTTACGCAGCGATAAACACCGGGGAGCTGTTTTTT. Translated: CASSFYAAINTGELFF.

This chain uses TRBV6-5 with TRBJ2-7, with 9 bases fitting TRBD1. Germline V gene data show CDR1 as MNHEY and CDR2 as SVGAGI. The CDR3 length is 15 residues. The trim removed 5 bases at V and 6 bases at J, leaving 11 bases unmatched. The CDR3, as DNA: TGTGCCAGCAGTAATCAGGGACAGGGTAGTTTCGAGCAGTACTTC. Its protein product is CASSNQGQGSFEQYF.

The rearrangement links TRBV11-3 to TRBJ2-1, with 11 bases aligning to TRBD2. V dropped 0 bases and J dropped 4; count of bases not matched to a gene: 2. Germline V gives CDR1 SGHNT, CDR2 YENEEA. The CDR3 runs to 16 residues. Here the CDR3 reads CASSLDSGGGYNEQFF. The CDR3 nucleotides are TGTGCCAGCAGCTTAGATAGCGGGGGGGGTTACAATGAGCAGTTCTTC. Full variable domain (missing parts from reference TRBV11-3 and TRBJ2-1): EAGVVQSPRYKIIEKKQPVAFWCNPISGHNTLYWYLQNLGQGPELLIRYENEEAVDDSQLPKDRFSAERLKGVDSTLKIQPAELGDSAVYLCASSLDSGGGYNEQFFGPGTRLTVL.

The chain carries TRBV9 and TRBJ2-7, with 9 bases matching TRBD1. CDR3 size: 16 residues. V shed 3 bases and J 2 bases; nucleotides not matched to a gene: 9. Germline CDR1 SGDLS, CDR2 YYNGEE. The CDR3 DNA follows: TGTGCCAGCAGCGACGGGACAGGGAGTAAGACCTACGAGCAGTACTTC. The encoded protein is CASSDGTGSKTYEQYF.

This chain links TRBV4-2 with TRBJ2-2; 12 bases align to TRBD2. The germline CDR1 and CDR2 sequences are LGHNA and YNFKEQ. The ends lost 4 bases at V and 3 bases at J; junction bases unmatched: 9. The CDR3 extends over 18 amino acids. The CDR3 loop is CASSRRLAGELDTGELFF. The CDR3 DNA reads TGTGCCAGCAGCCGGAGACTAGCGGGAGAGTTGGACACCGGGGAGCTGTTTTTT.

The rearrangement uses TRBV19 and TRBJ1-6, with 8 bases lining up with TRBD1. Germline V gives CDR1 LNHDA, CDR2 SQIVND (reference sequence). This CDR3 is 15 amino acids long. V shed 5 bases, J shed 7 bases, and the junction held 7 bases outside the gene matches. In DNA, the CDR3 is TGTGCCAGTAGTCAGGGGGCCTATCTGAATTCACCCCTCCACTTT. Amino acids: CASSQGAYLNSPLHF.

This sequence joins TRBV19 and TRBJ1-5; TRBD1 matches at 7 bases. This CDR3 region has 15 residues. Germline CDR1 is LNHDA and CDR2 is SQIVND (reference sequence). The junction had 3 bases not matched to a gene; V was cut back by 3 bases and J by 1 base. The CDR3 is CASSMTGSSNQPQHF. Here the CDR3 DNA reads TGTGCCAGTAGTATGACAGGGAGCAGCAATCAGCCCCAGCATTTT.

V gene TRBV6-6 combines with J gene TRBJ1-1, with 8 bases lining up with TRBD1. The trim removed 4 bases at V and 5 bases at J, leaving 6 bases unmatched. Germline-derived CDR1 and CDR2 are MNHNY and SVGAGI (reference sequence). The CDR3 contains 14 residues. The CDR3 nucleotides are TGTGCCAGCAGTTCCGGACAGGGCAGGACTGAAGCTTTCTTT. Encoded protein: CASSSGQGRTEAFF.

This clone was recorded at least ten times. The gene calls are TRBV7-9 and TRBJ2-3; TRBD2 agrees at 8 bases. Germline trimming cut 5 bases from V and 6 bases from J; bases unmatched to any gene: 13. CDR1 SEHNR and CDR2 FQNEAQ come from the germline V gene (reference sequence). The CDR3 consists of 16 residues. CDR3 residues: CASSGFGSGSPDTQYF. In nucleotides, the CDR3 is TGTGCCAGCAGCGGGTTCGGGAGCGGGAGCCCCGATACGCAGTATTTT. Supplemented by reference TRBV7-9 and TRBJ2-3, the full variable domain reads DTGVSQNPRHKITKRGQNVTFRCDPISEHNRLYWYRQTLGQGPEFLTYFQNEAQLEKSRLLSDRFSAERPKGSFSTLEIQRTEQGDSAMYLCASSGFGSGSPDTQYFGPGTRLTVL.

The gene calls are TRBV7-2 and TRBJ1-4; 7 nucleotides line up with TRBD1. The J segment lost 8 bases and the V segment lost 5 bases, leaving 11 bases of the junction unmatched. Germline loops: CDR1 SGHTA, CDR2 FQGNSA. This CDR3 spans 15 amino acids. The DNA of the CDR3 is TGTGCCAGCAGCGTCCAGACCGGGACAGAAGAAAAACTGTTTTTT. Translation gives CASSVQTGTEEKLFF.

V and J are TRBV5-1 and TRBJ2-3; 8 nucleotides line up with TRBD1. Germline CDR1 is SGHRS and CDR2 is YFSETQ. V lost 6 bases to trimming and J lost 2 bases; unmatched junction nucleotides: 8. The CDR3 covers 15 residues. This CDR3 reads CASNKGQAHTDTQYF. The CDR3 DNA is TGCGCCAGCAACAAGGGACAGGCCCACACAGATACGCAGTATTTT.

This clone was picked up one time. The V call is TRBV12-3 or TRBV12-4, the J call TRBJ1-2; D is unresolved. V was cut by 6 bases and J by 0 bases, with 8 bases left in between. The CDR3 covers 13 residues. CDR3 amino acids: CASSPSSNYGYTF. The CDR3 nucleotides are TGTGCCAGCAGCCCCTCCTCTAACTATGGCTACACCTTC.

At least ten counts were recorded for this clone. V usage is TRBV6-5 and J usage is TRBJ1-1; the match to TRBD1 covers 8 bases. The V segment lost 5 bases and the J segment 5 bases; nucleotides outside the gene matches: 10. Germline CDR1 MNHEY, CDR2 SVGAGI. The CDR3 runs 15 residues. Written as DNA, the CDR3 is TGTGCCAGCAGTCTTGACGACAGGGGCCCAACTGAAGCTTTCTTT. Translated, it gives CASSLDDRGPTEAFF.

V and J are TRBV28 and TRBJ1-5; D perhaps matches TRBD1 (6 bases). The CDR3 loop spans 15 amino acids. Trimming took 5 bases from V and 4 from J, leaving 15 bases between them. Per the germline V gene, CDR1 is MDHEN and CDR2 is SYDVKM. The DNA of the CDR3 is TGTGCCAGCAGTCTTGGGGCAGGGGTGAATCAGCCCCAGCATTTT. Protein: CASSLGAGVNQPQHF.

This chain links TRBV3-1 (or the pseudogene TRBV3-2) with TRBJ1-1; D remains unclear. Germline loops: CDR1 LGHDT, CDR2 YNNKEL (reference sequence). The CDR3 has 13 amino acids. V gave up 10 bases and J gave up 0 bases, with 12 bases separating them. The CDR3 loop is CATTTAMNTEAFF. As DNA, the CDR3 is TGTGCCACCACCACAGCCATGAACACTGAAGCTTTCTTT.